This TCR beta chain emerged from a study of T cells in Graves' hyperthyroidism and ophthalmopathy. Study context: Specimen type is peripheral blood, collected at initial diagnosis prior to any treatment.

In its sample, this clonotype was seen many times. Its antigen is still unknown. Study-level findings and limits: Most thyroid-expanded clonotypes above 0.001 were also found in blood.

CDR1 is MNHEY, CDR2 SMNVEV, per germline (reference sequence). The CDR3 loop spans 13 amino acids. J was trimmed by 8 bases and V by 3 bases; bases with no gene match: 3. Amplified TCR beta CDR3 regions derived from RNA transcripts. HTBI primers were the set used in a first-round RT-PCR of the TCR CDR3. TCRdb recomputed calls from the multiplex PCR reads with MiXCR, one row per CDR3 protein. In the table there are 360,000 or so distinct CDR3 sequences, roughly 18% of which are singletons. This TCR derives from a woman aged 40 to 55 with Graves' ophthalmopathy. V and J are TRBV27 and TRBJ2-2; 7 bases are a match to TRBD2. Sequencing input: blood. The DNA of the CDR3 is TGTGCCAGCAGTTTGGGAGGGATAGGGGAGCTGTTTTTT. This codes for CASSLGGIGELFF.